The 22 T cell receptor beta chains listed next were all sequenced from one sample in a study of cytomegalovirus exposure and HLA in healthy donors. Assay used: immunoSEQ multiplex PCR; TCRdb lists only in-frame clones, some missing. Seen here are under 300,000 clones, around 86% observed once, and the top ten hold 1%. The source material was PBMCs. Source of these receptors: a woman under 30 in good health and CMV-seronegative.

As DNA, the CDR3 is TGTGCCAGCAGTTACTCGTCCCGTACAGGGCAAGAGACCCAGTACTTC. Amino acid sequence: CASSYSSRTGQETQYF. This chain joins TRBV6-6 and TRBJ2-5; TRBD1 is a possible D gene (6 bases). CDR3 length equals 16 residues. V lost 0 bases to trimming and J lost 2 bases, with 13 bases between them. The germline V gene has CDR1 MNHNY and CDR2 SVGAGI (reference sequence).

This clone was observed once. V is TRBV7-3 and J is TRBJ2-2, with 8 bases that match TRBD1. The CDR3 is 16 residues long. After removal of 5 bases from V and 4 bases from J, the junction contained 9 bases not matched to a gene. Looked up from germline, CDR1 is SGHTA and CDR2 is FQGTGA. The CDR3 nucleotides read TGTGCCAGCAGCCCAAGACAGGGGTTACTCACCGGGGAGCTGTTTTTT. Its protein product is CASSPRQGLLTGELFF.

This clone has a single count. Here the CDR3 reads CSVIQGNSNQPQHF. In DNA, the CDR3 is TGCAGCGTTATACAGGGTAATAGCAATCAGCCCCAGCATTTT. V is TRBV29-1 and J is TRBJ1-5; perhaps TRBD1 as D (6 bases). The CDR3 loop spans 14 amino acids. V shed 5 bases and J shed 0 bases, with 11 bases lying between them. Germline values: CDR1 SQVTM, CDR2 ANQGSEA. The whole variable domain, filled in from reference TRBV29-1 and TRBJ1-5, reads SAVISQKPSRDICQRGTSLTIQCQVDSQVTMMFWYRQQPGQSLTLIATANQGSEATYESGFVIDKFPISRPNLTFSTLTVSNMSPEDSSIYLCSVIQGNSNQPQHFGDGTRLSIL.

The chain carries TRBV9 and TRBJ2-3, with a possible D match to TRBD2 (5 bases). There are 15 residues in the CDR3. Trimming took 0 bases from V and 6 from J, leaving 14 bases between them. Germline V gene data show CDR1 as SGDLS and CDR2 as YYNGEE. CDR3 residues: CASSVDGQRGDTQYF. The DNA for the CDR3 is TGTGCCAGCAGCGTAGACGGCCAGAGAGGGGATACGCAGTATTTT.

V is TRBV27 and J is TRBJ2-1; D gene uncertain. The CDR3 loop spans 13 amino acids. Germline CDR1 MNHEY, CDR2 SMNVEV (reference sequence). Trimming removed 3 bases at V and 0 bases at J, with 3 bases between. CDR3 protein: CASSLSSYNEQFF. The CDR3 DNA sequence: TGTGCCAGCAGTTTGAGCTCCTACAATGAGCAGTTCTTC.

In its sample, this clone was seen once. The chain has TRBV28 and TRBJ1-2; D not resolved. Germline V gives CDR1 MDHEN, CDR2 SYDVKM. The CDR3 sequence is 14 residues long. Trimming cost V 3 bases and J 8 bases, with 16 bases left between them. CDR3 region: CASSLGQSPAGYTF. CDR3 nucleotides: TGTGCCAGCAGTTTGGGCCAATCCCCCGCCGGCTACACCTTC.

V gene TRBV28 combines with J gene TRBJ1-2, with 8 positions matching TRBD1. V lost 5 bases to trimming and J lost 3 bases; unmatched junction nucleotides: 8. There are 15 residues in the CDR3. The germline gives CDR1 MDHEN, CDR2 SYDVKM. As DNA, the CDR3 is TGTGCCAGCAGTAGCTCGGACAGGGAGGACTATGGCTACACCTTC. This gives the protein CASSSSDREDYGYTF.

The chain uses TRBV10-3 and TRBJ1-5, with D perhaps TRBD1 (6 bases). The V gene lost 6 bases and the J gene lost 2 bases, with 14 bases spanning the gap. The CDR3 length is 15 residues. CDR1 ENHRY and CDR2 SYGVKD come from the germline V gene. In nucleotides, the CDR3 is TGTGCCATCAGCCCCACAGGGAATGGCAATCAGCCCCAGCATTTT. Translated: CAISPTGNGNQPQHF.

The chain is built from TRBV5-1 and TRBJ2-1, with D perhaps TRBD2 (6 bases). Germline CDR1 reads SGHRS; CDR2 reads YFSETQ. CDR3 size: 15 residues. V was clipped by 4 bases and J by 2 bases, with 13 bases between them. The CDR3 DNA follows: TGCGCCAGCAGCGACACTAGCTGGGCCTACAATGAGCAGTTCTTC. Translated, it gives CASSDTSWAYNEQFF.

To note about this clone: The junction shows a germline mismatch at one end, possibly a read error. The chain is built from TRBV7-7 and TRBJ2-3; a weak D match, TRBD2 (5 bases). CDR1 SSHAT and CDR2 FNYEAQ come from the germline V gene (reference sequence). The CDR3 runs to 14 residues. The DNA of the CDR3 is TGTGCTAGCAGCTTACGTGGGGAGACAGATACGCAGTATTTT. It yields the protein CASSLRGETDTQYF.

CDR3 region: CASTGGGLPSTDTQYF. CDR3 bases: TGCGCCAGCACGGGTGGGGGGTTACCTAGCACAGATACGCAGTATTTT. The chain links TRBV4-1 to TRBJ2-3, with D maybe TRBD2 (6 bases). This CDR3 is built from 16 residues. The germline gives CDR1 MGHRA, CDR2 YSYEKL. Trimming removed 7 bases at V and 0 bases at J, with 17 bases between.

The V call is TRBV5-1, the J call TRBJ2-3; TRBD2 is a possible D gene (6 bases). The CDR3 runs to 15 residues. With 1 base removed from V and 2 bases from J, the gap between germline ends came to 11 bases. Germline V gene lookup returns CDR1 SGHRS and CDR2 YFSETQ. The CDR3 sequence is CASSLFSGYTDTQYF. CDR3 in DNA: TGCGCCAGCAGCTTGTTTAGCGGATACACAGATACGCAGTATTTT.

This chain connects TRBV7-2 to TRBJ1-2; 7 nucleotides line up with TRBD1. CDR3 length equals 14 residues. Germline CDR1 and CDR2: SGHTA and FQGNSA. The junction had 11 bases not matched to a gene; V was cut back by 5 bases and J by 8 bases. The CDR3 region has the DNA TGTGCCAGCAGCCTAGAGAAGGGGGCGCGCGGCTACACCTTC. It codes for CASSLEKGARGYTF.

The J gene is TRBJ2-6, the V gene TRBV4-1; the match to TRBD1 covers 11 bases. The germline CDR1 and CDR2 sequences are MGHRA and YSYEKL. CDR3 length: 18 amino acids. The junction had 5 bases not matched to a gene; V was cut back by 4 bases and J by 0 bases. CDR3 nucleotide sequence: TGCGCCAGCAGCCTATCGGGACAGGGGGTCTCTGGGGCCAACGTCCTGACTTTC. Translation gives CASSLSGQGVSGANVLTF.

This clone was detected many times. CDR3 amino acids: CASSYSRQRGDEQYF. In DNA form, the CDR3 reads TGTGCCAGCAGTTACTCGCGGCAGCGCGGTGACGAGCAGTACTTC. The chain employs TRBV6-5 and TRBJ2-7, with D uncertain. Germline lookup yields CDR1 MNHEY and CDR2 SVGAGI. This CDR3 is built from 15 residues. V was shortened by 0 bases and J by 5 bases, with 14 bases between the two germline ends.

The V gene is TRBV28, the J gene TRBJ1-5; the match to TRBD1 covers 8 bases. CDR1 MDHEN and CDR2 SYDVKM come from the germline V gene. The CDR3 is 16 residues long. The ends lost 4 bases at V and 4 bases at J; junction bases unmatched: 9. The CDR3 DNA reads as TGTGCCAGCAGTTCGCTCGGACAGGGTGGGAATCAGCCCCAGCATTTT. Its protein product is CASSSLGQGGNQPQHF.

The V and J genes are TRBV19 and TRBJ1-5; the match to TRBD1 covers 8 bases. The CDR3 covers 15 residues. Germline assignment: CDR1 LNHDA and CDR2 SQIVND (reference sequence). Unmatched junction bases numbered 4, after V lost 6 bases and J lost 0 bases. CDR3 amino acids: CASRIDRGSNQPQHF. In DNA form, the CDR3 reads TGTGCCAGTAGGATTGACAGGGGTAGCAATCAGCCCCAGCATTTT.

As concerns this clone: One end of the junction is discordant with germline, which a read error may explain. The rearrangement links TRBV4-3 to TRBJ1-2, with D possibly being TRBD1 (6 bases). Germline CDR1 and CDR2: LGHNA and YSLEER. CDR3 size: 16 residues. CDR3 sequence reads: CASTQADRSGGNGYTF. In DNA form, the CDR3 reads TGCGCCAGCACCCAAGCGGATCGTTCTGGGGGCAACGGCTACACCTTC.

This clone has a single count. The chain couples TRBV12-5 to TRBJ2-1, with 10 bases matching TRBD2. With V trimmed by 3 bases and J by 7 bases, 6 bases remained unmatched. CDR3 length equals 15 residues. Germline values: CDR1 LGHNT, CDR2 FRNRAP. The CDR3 coding sequence is TGTGCTAGTGGTTTCATCGGACTAGCGGATAATGAGCAGTTCTTC. This codes for CASGFIGLADNEQFF. Looking up the rest from reference TRBV12-5 and TRBJ2-1 gives the full variable domain: DARVTQTPRHKVTEMGQEVTMRCQPILGHNTVFWYRQTMMQGLELLAYFRNRAPLDDSGMPKDRFSAEMPDATLATLKIQPSEPRDSAVYFCASGFIGLADNEQFFGPGTRLTVL.

The genes are TRBV7-9 and TRBJ1-1; a possible D gene is TRBD1 (5 bases). V lost 3 bases to trimming and J lost 3 bases, with 8 bases between them. There are 13 residues in the CDR3. Germline V lookup: CDR1 SEHNR, CDR2 FQNEAQ (reference sequence). The CDR3 coding sequence is TGTGCCAGCAGCTTTGCAGGGCACACTGAAGCTTTCTTT. This gives the protein CASSFAGHTEAFF.

This sequence joins TRBV5-1 and TRBJ2-5, with 15 nucleotides matching TRBD2. V was clipped by 4 bases and J by 5 bases; unmatched bases: 12. Germline V gene data show CDR1 as SGHRS and CDR2 as YFSETQ. The CDR3 is 18 amino acids. The CDR3, as DNA: TGCGCCAGCAGCCATTATCCTGGACTAGCGGGAGGGCCTGAGACCCAGTACTTC. This translates into CASSHYPGLAGGPETQYF.

The chain uses TRBV27 and TRBJ1-6, with 8 positions matching TRBD1. With 4 bases clipped from V and 0 bases from J, the junction kept 5 bases outside the gene matches. Germline-derived CDR1 and CDR2 are MNHEY and SMNVEV (reference sequence). The CDR3 has 17 amino acids. The CDR3 loop reads CASSYRDRSSYNSPLHF. The CDR3 DNA reads TGTGCCAGCAGTTACCGGGACAGGAGCTCCTATAATTCACCCCTCCACTTT.